This T cell receptor (beta chain) stems from a study of regulatory T cells in long-lasting Graves disease. Arm-PCR of CDR3 regions and iRepertoire HTBI primers were used to build TCR beta libraries. Via MiXCR, TCRdb re-called the multiplex PCR reads, giving one row per CDR3 protein. Found here are 450,000 to 650,000 distinct CDR3 sequences, about 15% of them singletons; the top ten hold 25%. Time point reported: newly diagnosed GD, antithyroid drugs for less than 3 months. The authors made the TCR library using RNA they extracted from PBMCs. V dropped 10 bases and J dropped 6 bases, with 13 bases sitting between them. This CDR3 region has 13 residues. Germline loops: CDR1 MNHEY, CDR2 SMNVEV (reference sequence). This sample also belongs to another study, concerning T cells in Graves' hyperthyroidism and ophthalmopathy. That paper notes: Ophthalmopathy was model-predicted a median 6.5 months pre-onset.

The receptor was isolated from a woman aged 35 to 59 with Graves disease. Sequencing used peripheral blood mononuclear cells (PBMCs), obtained at new diagnosis, from a patient treated with antithyroid drugs. The chain joins TRBV27 to TRBJ1-6; D gene uncertain. The CDR3 is CATRPGVNSPLHF. The CDR3 bases are TGTGCCACGAGACCTGGGGTTAATTCACCCCTCCACTTT.